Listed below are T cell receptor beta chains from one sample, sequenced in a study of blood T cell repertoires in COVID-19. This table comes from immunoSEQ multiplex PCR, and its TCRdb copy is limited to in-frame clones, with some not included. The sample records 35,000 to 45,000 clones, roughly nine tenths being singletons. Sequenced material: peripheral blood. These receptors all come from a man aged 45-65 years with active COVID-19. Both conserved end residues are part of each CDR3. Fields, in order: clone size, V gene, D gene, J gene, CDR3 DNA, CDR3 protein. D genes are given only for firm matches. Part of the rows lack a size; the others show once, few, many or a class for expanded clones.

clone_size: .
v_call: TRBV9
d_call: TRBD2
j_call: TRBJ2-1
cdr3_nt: TGTGCCAGCAGCGACCCCGGGACTAGCGGTTACAATGAGCAGTTCTTC
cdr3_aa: CASSDPGTSGYNEQFF

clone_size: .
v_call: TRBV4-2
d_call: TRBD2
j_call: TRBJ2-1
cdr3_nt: TGTGCCAGCAGCCGTCGACTAGCTTCGAGCTCCTACAATGAGCAGTTCTTC
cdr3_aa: CASSRRLASSSYNEQFF

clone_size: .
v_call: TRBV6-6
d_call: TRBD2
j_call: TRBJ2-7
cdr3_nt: TGTGCCAGCGATCGGGGAGGGGCCTTATATTCCGAGCAGTACTTC
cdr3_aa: CASDRGGALYSEQYF

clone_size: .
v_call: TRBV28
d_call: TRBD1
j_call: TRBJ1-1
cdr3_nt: TGTGCCAGCACCGAGACAGGGTTGGGGACTGAAGCTTTCTTT
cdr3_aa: CASTETGLGTEAFF

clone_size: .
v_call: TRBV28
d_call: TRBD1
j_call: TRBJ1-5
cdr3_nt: TGTGCCAGCAGTACCGATACGGACAGGAGCAGCAATCAGCCCCAGCATTTT
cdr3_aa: CASSTDTDRSSNQPQHF

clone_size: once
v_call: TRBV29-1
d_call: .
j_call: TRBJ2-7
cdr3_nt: TGCAGCGTTGAAGGTGGCAGGGGCGGCGAGCAGTACTTC
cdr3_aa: CSVEGGRGGEQYF

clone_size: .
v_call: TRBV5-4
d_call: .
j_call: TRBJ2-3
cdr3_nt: TGTGCCAGCAGCTTGGGAGGCGGGAGCACAGATACGCAGTATTTT
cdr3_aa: CASSLGGGSTDTQYF

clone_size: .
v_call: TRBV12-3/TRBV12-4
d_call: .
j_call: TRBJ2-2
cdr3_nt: TGTGCCAGCAGTTACGGGGAGCCCGGGGAGCTGTTTTTT
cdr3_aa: CASSYGEPGELFF

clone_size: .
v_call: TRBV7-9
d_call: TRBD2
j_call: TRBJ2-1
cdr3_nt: TGTGCCAGTCAGGGACTAGCGGGAAATGAGCAGTTCTTC
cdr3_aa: CASQGLAGNEQFF

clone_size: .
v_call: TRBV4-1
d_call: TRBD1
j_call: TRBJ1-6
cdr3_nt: TGCGCCAGCAGCCAAGAGGGACAGGGGCCGGGCATAGGTTCACCCCTCCATTTT
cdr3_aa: CASSQEGQGPGIGSPLHF

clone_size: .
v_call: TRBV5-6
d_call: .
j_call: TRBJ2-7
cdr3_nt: TGTGCCAGCAGCGGTGGTCAGGGGATGGGTCAGTACTTC
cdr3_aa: CASSGGQGMGQYF

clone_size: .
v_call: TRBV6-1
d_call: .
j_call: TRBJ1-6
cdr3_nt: TGTGCCAGCAGTGAAGCGGCAGGGAGGTACCTTTCTAATTCACCCCTCCACTTT
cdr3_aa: CASSEAAGRYLSNSPLHF

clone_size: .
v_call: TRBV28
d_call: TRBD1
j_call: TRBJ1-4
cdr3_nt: TGTGCCAGCAGATCGGACAGGACTAATGAAAAACTGTTTTTT
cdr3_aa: CASRSDRTNEKLFF

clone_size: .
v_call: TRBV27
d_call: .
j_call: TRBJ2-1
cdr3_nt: TGTGCCAGCAGTCCAACCCGACAGTACGATGAGCAGTTCTTC
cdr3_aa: CASSPTRQYDEQFF

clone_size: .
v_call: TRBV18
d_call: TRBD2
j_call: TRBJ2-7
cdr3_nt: TGTGCCAGCTCACCAGGGACTAGCGGGGCCTACGAGCAGTACTTC
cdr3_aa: CASSPGTSGAYEQYF

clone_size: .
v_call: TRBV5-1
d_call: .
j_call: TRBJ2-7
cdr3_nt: TGCGCCAGCAGCTCGTCCGGGACTTCCCCCTACGAGCAGTACTTC
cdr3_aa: CASSSSGTSPYEQYF

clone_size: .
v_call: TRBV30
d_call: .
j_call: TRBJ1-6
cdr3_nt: TGTGCCTGGAGTGTAGCCTTACAGGGAAAATCACCCCTCCACTTT
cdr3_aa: CAWSVALQGKSPLHF

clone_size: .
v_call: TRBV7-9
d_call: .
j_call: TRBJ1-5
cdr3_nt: TGTGCCAGCAGCTTAGTCCACCGCGGTGAGGACAGAGTCAATCAGCCCCAGCATTTT
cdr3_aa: CASSLVHRGEDRVNQPQHF

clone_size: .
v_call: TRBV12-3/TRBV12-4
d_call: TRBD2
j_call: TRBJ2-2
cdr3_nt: TGTGCCAGCAGTCTTAGCGGGCACGGGGAGCTGTTTTTT
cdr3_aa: CASSLSGHGELFF

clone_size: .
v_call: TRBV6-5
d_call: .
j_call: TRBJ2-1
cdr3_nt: TGTGCCAGCAGTTACTTTAGGGGGAGCTCCTACAATGAGCAGTTCTTC
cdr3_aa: CASSYFRGSSYNEQFF

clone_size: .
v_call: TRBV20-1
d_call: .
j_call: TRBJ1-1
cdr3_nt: TGCAGTGCTAGTGCCGGGGGAGCTGAAGCTTTCTTT
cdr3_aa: CSASAGGAEAFF

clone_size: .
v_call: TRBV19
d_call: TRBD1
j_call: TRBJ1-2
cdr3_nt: TGTGCCAGTAGTATAGTTTTCGGACAGGGAAGCTATGGCTACACCTTC
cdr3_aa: CASSIVFGQGSYGYTF

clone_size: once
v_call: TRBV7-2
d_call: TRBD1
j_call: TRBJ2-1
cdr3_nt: TGTGCCAGCAGCGCGCGGCCGGGACAGTTTTACAATGAGCAGTTCTTC
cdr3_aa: CASSARPGQFYNEQFF

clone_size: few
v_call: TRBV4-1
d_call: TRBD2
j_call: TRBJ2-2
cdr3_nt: TGCGCCAGCAGCCAGGGACTAGCGGGGTACACCGGGGAGCTGTTTTTT
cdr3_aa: CASSQGLAGYTGELFF

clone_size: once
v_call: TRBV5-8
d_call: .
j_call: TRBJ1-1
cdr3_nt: TGTGCCAGCAGATCCCTACAGGGAGGGGGTACTGAAGCTTTCTTT
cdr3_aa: CASRSLQGGGTEAFF

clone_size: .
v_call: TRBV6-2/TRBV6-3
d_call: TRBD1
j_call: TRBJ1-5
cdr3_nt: TGTGCCAGCAGTCCGGACAGGGGGCAAGGGAGCAATCAGCCCCAGCATTTT
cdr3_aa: CASSPDRGQGSNQPQHF

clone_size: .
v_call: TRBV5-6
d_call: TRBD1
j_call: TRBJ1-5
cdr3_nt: TGTGCCAGCAGTCAGAGGACAGGGGGGACCCAGCATTTT
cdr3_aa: CASSQRTGGTQHF

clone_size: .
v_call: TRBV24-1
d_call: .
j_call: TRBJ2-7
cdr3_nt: TGTGCCACCAGTGATAACGGGGACGAGCAGTACTTC
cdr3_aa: CATSDNGDEQYF

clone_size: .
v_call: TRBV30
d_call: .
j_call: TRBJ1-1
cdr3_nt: TGTGCCACCGAGCAAGCGAACACTGAAGCTTTCTTT
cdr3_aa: CATEQANTEAFF

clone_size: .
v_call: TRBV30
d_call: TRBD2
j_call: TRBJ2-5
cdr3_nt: TGTGCCTGGAGTAAGAGGGGGACTAGCGGGAGTTGGAGGGAGACCCAGTACTTC
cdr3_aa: CAWSKRGTSGSWRETQYF

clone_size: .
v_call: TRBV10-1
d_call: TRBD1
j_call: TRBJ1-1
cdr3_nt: TGCGCCAGCAGTGAGTCGCGACAGGGGAACACTGAAGCTTTCTTT
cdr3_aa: CASSESRQGNTEAFF

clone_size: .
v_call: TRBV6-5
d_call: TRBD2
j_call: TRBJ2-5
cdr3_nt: TGTGCCAGCAGTTACTCGCAGGCACTAGCGGTTGAGACCCAGTACTTC
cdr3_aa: CASSYSQALAVETQYF

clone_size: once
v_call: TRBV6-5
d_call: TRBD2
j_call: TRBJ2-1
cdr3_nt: TGTGCCAGCAGGTGGTCCAGCGGGACCAACAATGAGCAGTTCTTC
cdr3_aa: CASRWSSGTNNEQFF

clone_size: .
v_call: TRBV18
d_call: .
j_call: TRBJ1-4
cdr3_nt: TGTGCCAGCTCACCGACGGGGGGGGATGAAAAACCGTTTTTT
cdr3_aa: CASSPTGGDEKPFF

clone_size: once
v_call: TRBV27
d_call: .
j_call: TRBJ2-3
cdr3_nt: TGTGCCAGCAGCATACATAGCACAGATACGCAGTATTTT
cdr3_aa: CASSIHSTDTQYF

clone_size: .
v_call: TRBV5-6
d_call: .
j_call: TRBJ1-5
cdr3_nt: TGTGCCAGCAGCCCCCATGGGCCCATTAGCAATCAGCCCCAGCATTTT
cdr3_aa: CASSPHGPISNQPQHF

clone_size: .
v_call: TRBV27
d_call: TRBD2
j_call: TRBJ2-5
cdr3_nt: TGTGCCAGCAGGAGTCTAGCGGGAGTTCGAGAGACCCAGTACTTC
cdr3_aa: CASRSLAGVRETQYF

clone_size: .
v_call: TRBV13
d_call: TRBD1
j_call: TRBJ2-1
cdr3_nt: TGTGCCAGCAGCTACCGGGACAGGGAGGCGGATGAGCAGTTCTTC
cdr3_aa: CASSYRDREADEQFF

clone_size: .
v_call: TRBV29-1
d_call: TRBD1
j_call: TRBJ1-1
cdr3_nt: TGCAGCGGCGCACTGACAGGGGTTCGGGACACTGAAGCTTTCTTT
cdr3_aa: CSGALTGVRDTEAFF

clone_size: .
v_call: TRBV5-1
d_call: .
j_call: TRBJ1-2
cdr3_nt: TGCGCCAGCAGCTTGCAGGGAAACTATGGCTACACCTTC
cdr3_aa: CASSLQGNYGYTF

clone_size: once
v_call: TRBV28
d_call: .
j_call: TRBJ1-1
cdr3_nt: TGTGCCAGCAGAAGCTCGGGGGGGTTCACTGAAGCTTTCTTT
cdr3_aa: CASRSSGGFTEAFF

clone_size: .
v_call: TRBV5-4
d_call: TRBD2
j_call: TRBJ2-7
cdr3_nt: TGTGCCAGCAGCTTGGATCATAGCCGGGAGGCACAAAACGAGCAGTACTTC
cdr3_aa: CASSLDHSREAQNEQYF

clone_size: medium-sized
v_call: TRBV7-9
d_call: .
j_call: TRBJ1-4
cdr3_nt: TGTGCCAGCAGCTTATCCGGACTAGGGGAAAAACTGTTTTTT
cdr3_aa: CASSLSGLGEKLFF

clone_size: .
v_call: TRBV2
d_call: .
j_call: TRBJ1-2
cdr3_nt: TGTGCCAGCACCTTGGGGACTGTCCTTTCTAACTATGGCTACACCTTC
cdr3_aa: CASTLGTVLSNYGYTF

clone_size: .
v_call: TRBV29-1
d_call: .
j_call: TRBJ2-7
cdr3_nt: TGCAGCGTGGAGGAGGTAGGGAAGACCTACGAGCAGTACTTC
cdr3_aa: CSVEEVGKTYEQYF

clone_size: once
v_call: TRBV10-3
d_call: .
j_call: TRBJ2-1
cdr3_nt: TGTGCCTCTAAGGGACAAGGCGGCTACAATGAGCAGTTCTTC
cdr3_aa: CASKGQGGYNEQFF

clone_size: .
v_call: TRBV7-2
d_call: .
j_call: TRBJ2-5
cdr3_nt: TGTGCCAGCAGCCCCCAGGCGGGACAGACGCGGATGGCCCAGTACTTC
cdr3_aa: CASSPQAGQTRMAQYF

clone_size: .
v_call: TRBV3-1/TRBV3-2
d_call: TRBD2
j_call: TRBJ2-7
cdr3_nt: TGTGCCAGCACCCGACTAGCGGGAGTCGACGAGCAGTACTTC
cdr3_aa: CASTRLAGVDEQYF

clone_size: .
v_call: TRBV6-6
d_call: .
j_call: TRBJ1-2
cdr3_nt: TGTGCCAGCAGTCCCAGCTCAACCGGGACATACGTCTCTGGCTACACCTTC
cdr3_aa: CASSPSSTGTYVSGYTF

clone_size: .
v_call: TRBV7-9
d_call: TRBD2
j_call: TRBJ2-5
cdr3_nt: TGTGCCAGCAGCCTTAGCGGGAGGATCCCCGAGACCCAGTACTTC
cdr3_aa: CASSLSGRIPETQYF